This passage covers 7 T cell receptor beta chains from one sample sequenced in a study of human T cells and chemical hapten exposure. Extraction of total RNA was performed on unfractionated whole blood. TCRdb re-called the 5' RACE reads through MiXCR, storing one row per CDR3 protein. The data show under 85,000 distinct CDR3 sequences, 6.5% to 8.5% seen once. Every receptor here comes from a male donor in good health.

This clonotype was observed a few times. The V gene is TRBV6-5, the J gene TRBJ2-1; D is possibly TRBD1 (5 bases). CDR3 size: 14 residues. Trimming removed 4 bases at V and 4 bases at J, with 11 bases between. Germline V gene sequence: CDR1 MNHEY, CDR2 SVGAGI. The CDR3 here is CASSSFAGYNEQFF. The CDR3 DNA reads as TGTGCCAGCAGTTCTTTTGCAGGGTACAATGAGCAGTTCTTC.

This clonotype was counted only a few times. The gene calls are TRBV10-3 and TRBJ2-3, with D possibly matching TRBD2 (6 bases). CDR1 is ENHRY and CDR2 is SYGVKD in the germline V gene. The V end lost 2 bases, the J end lost 0 bases, and 12 bases lay between the germline ends. CDR3 length: 16 residues. This CDR3 is CAISEPSGTSTDTQYF. CDR3 nucleotides: TGTGCCATCAGTGAGCCGTCAGGGACTAGCACAGATACGCAGTATTTT.

This clonotype appeared many times. The chain couples TRBV28 to TRBJ2-1; D is perhaps TRBD2 (5 bases). CDR1 and CDR2 (germline): MDHEN, SYDVKM. This CDR3 has 13 residues. The V and J ends lost 2 bases and 5 bases respectively, with 7 bases between them. CDR3 sequence reads: CASSLQLDNEQFF. Here the CDR3 DNA reads TGTGCCAGCAGTTTACAACTAGACAATGAGCAGTTCTTC.

This clonotype was seen a few times. The J gene is TRBJ2-1, the V gene TRBV27; 7 nucleotides match TRBD2. CDR3 length: 17 amino acids. CDR1 and CDR2 (germline): MNHEY, SMNVEV (reference sequence). The V and J ends lost 5 bases and 0 bases, in that order; junction bases with no gene match: 10. The CDR3 DNA reads TGTGCCAGCAGTCCCTCCCCTACTAGCGCCTCCTACAATGAGCAGTTCTTC. As protein: CASSPSPTSASYNEQFF.

The table lists this clonotype with a few counts. V is TRBV6-5 and J is TRBJ2-5, with 12 bases that match TRBD1. With V trimmed by 0 bases and J by 5 bases, 13 bases remained unmatched. This CDR3 comprises 19 residues. CDR1 MNHEY and CDR2 SVGAGI come from the germline V gene. CDR3 in amino acids: CASSYSIRSRDRGQETQYF. The CDR3 DNA reads TGTGCCAGCAGTTACTCGATTCGCTCCCGGGACAGGGGGCAGGAGACCCAGTACTTC.

This clonotype was counted ten times or more. This chain connects TRBV7-2 to TRBJ1-5, with 8 nucleotides matching TRBD1. This CDR3 has 14 residues. Germline assignment: CDR1 SGHTA and CDR2 FQGNSA. With 5 bases clipped from V and 2 bases from J, the junction kept 2 bases outside the gene matches. The CDR3 spells CASSVDRGNQPQHF. The CDR3 bases are TGTGCCAGCAGCGTGGACAGGGGCAATCAGCCCCAGCATTTT.

The gene calls are TRBV6-1 and TRBJ2-6, with D possibly being TRBD2 (6 bases). With 4 bases removed from V and 1 base from J, the gap between germline ends came to 17 bases. The CDR3 consists of 18 residues. Germline values: CDR1 MNHNS, CDR2 SASEGT. CDR3: CASSALSGTSSGANVLTF. For the CDR3, the DNA is TGTGCCAGCAGTGCCCTTAGCGGAACCTCGTCTGGGGCCAACGTCCTGACTTTC.